A selection of T cell receptor beta chains follows, all from one sample in a study of cytomegalovirus exposure and HLA in healthy donors. This table comes from immunoSEQ multiplex PCR, and its TCRdb copy is limited to in-frame clones, with some not included. The repertoire consists of around 160,000 clones, with approximately 80% occurring once and the leading ten covering 7% to 9%. The sample consisted of PBMCs. Receptors were obtained from a male donor in good health and CMV-seropositive. Each CDR3 is given with its conserved first and last residue. A D gene is named only where the DNA matches it firmly. Rows may omit the clone size; those that give it use once, few, many or a size class.

abundance: once
d_gene: -
j_gene: TRBJ2-7
v_gene: TRBV13
CDR3nt: TGTGCCAGCAGTCTCCCAGCGGGCTACGAGCAGTACTTC
CDR3aa: CASSLPAGYEQYF

abundance: -
d_gene: TRBD2
j_gene: TRBJ2-1
v_gene: TRBV7-2
CDR3nt: TGTGCCAGCAGCCTAGGAGGGACTAGAAGCCCCAATGAGCAGTTCTTC
CDR3aa: CASSLGGTRSPNEQFF

abundance: -
d_gene: TRBD1
j_gene: TRBJ2-2
v_gene: TRBV2
CDR3nt: TGTGCCAGCAGTGAAACAGGGGGAACAGGGGAGCTGTTTTTT
CDR3aa: CASSETGGTGELFF

abundance: -
d_gene: -
j_gene: TRBJ1-2
v_gene: TRBV11-2
CDR3nt: TGTGCCAGCAGCTTAGATCCTGTTTATGGCTACACCTTC
CDR3aa: CASSLDPVYGYTF

abundance: -
d_gene: -
j_gene: TRBJ2-7
v_gene: TRBV4-1
CDR3nt: TGCGCCAGCAGCCCCAGCGGCACCGATCCGGGGGAGCAGTACTTC
CDR3aa: CASSPSGTDPGEQYF

abundance: -
d_gene: TRBD1
j_gene: TRBJ1-1
v_gene: TRBV27
CDR3nt: TGTGCCAGCAGTCAGGGGGCTGGTACTGAAGCTTTCTTT
CDR3aa: CASSQGAGTEAFF

abundance: -
d_gene: -
j_gene: TRBJ1-3
v_gene: TRBV19
CDR3nt: TGTGCCAGTAACGCGGGATCTGGAAACACCATATATTTT
CDR3aa: CASNAGSGNTIYF

abundance: -
d_gene: TRBD2
j_gene: TRBJ2-2
v_gene: TRBV5-5
CDR3nt: TGTGCCAGCAGCCCGGGGGGACGGGAGCTGTTTTTT
CDR3aa: CASSPGGRELFF

abundance: once
d_gene: TRBD1
j_gene: TRBJ1-2
v_gene: TRBV9
CDR3nt: TGTGCCAGCACCGGGACAGGACTGGGCTATGGCTACACCTTC
CDR3aa: CASTGTGLGYGYTF

abundance: -
d_gene: TRBD2
j_gene: TRBJ2-1
v_gene: TRBV5-1
CDR3nt: TGCGCCAGCAGCCCTTCGGGCGGGGGCTCCTACAATGAGCAGTTCTTC
CDR3aa: CASSPSGGGSYNEQFF

abundance: -
d_gene: TRBD1
j_gene: TRBJ1-1
v_gene: TRBV25-1
CDR3nt: TGTGCCAGCAGTGAATCGACAGGGAGATACACTGAAGCTTTCTTT
CDR3aa: CASSESTGRYTEAFF

abundance: -
d_gene: TRBD1
j_gene: TRBJ1-1
v_gene: TRBV18
CDR3nt: TGTGCCAGCTCCCGAGGGACAGGGGTGGACACTGAAGCTTTCTTT
CDR3aa: CASSRGTGVDTEAFF

abundance: -
d_gene: TRBD1
j_gene: TRBJ1-1
v_gene: TRBV7-9
CDR3nt: TGTGCCAGCAGGGGGACAGGGGGCACTGAAGCTTTCTTT
CDR3aa: CASRGTGGTEAFF

abundance: -
d_gene: -
j_gene: TRBJ2-7
v_gene: TRBV10-3
CDR3nt: TGTGCCATCAGTGACAGGGGGGTTAGCGTCTACGAGCAGTACTTC
CDR3aa: CAISDRGVSVYEQYF

abundance: -
d_gene: TRBD1
j_gene: TRBJ1-5
v_gene: TRBV6-1
CDR3nt: TGTGCCAGCAGAGGGACAGTCAATCAGCCCCAGCATTTT
CDR3aa: CASRGTVNQPQHF

abundance: -
d_gene: TRBD1
j_gene: TRBJ1-5
v_gene: TRBV4-3
CDR3nt: TGCGCCAGCAGCCAAGGGGTATCGGACAGGGGAGAACAGCCCCAGCATTTT
CDR3aa: CASSQGVSDRGEQPQHF

abundance: few
d_gene: TRBD2
j_gene: TRBJ2-2
v_gene: TRBV7-2
CDR3nt: TGTGCCAGCAGCTTGGGACTAGCGGGGGGCACCGGGGAGCTGTTTTTT
CDR3aa: CASSLGLAGGTGELFF

abundance: -
d_gene: -
j_gene: TRBJ2-4
v_gene: TRBV23-1
CDR3nt: TGCGCCAGCAGTCAATCGCTTTGGACAAGTGGATACTTC
CDR3aa: CASSQSLWTSGYF